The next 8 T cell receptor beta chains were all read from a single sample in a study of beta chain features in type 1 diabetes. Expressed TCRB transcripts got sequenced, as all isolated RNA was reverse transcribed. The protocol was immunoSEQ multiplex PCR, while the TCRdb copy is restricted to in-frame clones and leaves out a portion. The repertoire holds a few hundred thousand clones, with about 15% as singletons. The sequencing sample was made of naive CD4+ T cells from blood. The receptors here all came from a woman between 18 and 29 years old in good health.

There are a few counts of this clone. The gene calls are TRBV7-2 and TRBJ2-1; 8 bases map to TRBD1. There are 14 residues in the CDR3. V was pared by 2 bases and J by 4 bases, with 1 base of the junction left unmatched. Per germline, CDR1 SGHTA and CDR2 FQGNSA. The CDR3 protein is CASSLRTGYNEQFF. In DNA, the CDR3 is TGTGCCAGCAGCTTAAGGACAGGGTACAATGAGCAGTTCTTC. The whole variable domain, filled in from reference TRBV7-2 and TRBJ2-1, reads GAGVSQSPSNKVTEKGKDVELRCDPISGHTALYWYRQSLGQGLEFLIYFQGNSAPDKSGLPSDRFSAERTGGSVSTLTIQRTQQEDSAVYLCASSLRTGYNEQFFGPGTRLTVL.

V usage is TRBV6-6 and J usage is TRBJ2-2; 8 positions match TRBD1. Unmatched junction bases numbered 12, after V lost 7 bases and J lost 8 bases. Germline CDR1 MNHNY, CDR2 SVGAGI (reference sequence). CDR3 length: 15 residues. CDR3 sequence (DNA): TGTGCCAGCAATATTGCGGACAGGGCATCAGGGGAGCTGTTTTTT. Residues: CASNIADRASGELFF.

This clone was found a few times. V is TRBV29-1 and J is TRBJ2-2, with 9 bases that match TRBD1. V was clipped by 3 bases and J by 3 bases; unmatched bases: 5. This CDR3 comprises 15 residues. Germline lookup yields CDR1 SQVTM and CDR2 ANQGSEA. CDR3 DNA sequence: TGCAGCGTTGAGAGGACAGGGGCGTACACCGGGGAGCTGTTTTTT. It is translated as CSVERTGAYTGELFF.

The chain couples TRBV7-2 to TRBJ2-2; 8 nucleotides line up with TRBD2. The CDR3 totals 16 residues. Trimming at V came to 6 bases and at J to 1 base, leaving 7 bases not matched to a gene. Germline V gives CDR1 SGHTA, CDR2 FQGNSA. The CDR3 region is CASSVSGRVNTGELFF. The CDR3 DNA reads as TGTGCCAGCAGTGTAAGCGGGAGAGTGAACACCGGGGAGCTGTTTTTT.

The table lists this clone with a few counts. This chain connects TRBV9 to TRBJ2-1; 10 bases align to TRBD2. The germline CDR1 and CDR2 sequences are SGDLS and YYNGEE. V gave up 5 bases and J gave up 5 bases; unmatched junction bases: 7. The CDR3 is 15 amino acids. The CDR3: CASSPGLARDNEQFF. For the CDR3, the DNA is TGTGCCAGCAGTCCGGGACTAGCGAGGGACAATGAGCAGTTCTTC.

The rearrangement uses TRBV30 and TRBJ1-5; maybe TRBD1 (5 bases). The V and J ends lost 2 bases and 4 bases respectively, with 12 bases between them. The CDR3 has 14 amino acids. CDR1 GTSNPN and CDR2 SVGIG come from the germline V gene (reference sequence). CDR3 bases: TGTGCCTGGAGTAAGAACGGGGGGAATCAGCCCCAGCATTTT. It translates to CAWSKNGGNQPQHF.

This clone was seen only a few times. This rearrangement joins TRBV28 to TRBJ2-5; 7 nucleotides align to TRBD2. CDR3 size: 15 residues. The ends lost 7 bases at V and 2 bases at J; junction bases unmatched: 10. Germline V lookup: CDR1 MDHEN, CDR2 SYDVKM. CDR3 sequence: CASNSPGGWQETQYF. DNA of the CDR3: TGTGCCAGCAATTCTCCCGGGGGGTGGCAAGAGACCCAGTACTTC.

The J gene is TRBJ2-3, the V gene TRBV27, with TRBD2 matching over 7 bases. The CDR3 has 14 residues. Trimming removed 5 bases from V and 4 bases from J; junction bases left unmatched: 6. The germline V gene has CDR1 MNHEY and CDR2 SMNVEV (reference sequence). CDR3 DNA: TGTGCCAGCAGTACGACTAGCAGGCCAGATACGCAGTATTTT. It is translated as CASSTTSRPDTQYF.